A single sample gave rise to the 15 T cell receptor beta chains below, sequenced in a study of blood T cell repertoires in COVID-19. The repertoire was sequenced with immunoSEQ multiplex PCR; TCRdb's copy has only in-frame clones and lacks some. The sample records roughly 230,000 clones, around 84% being singletons. Sequenced material: peripheral blood. Receptors originate from a man in his forties or fifties with acute or convalescent COVID-19.

The J gene is TRBJ1-1, the V gene TRBV5-1; 8 nucleotides align to TRBD1. With V trimmed by 0 bases and J by 3 bases, 10 bases remained unmatched. The CDR3 has 17 residues. CDR1 and CDR2 from the germline V gene are SGHRS and YFSETQ. The CDR3 reads CASSLVMTGARDTEAFF. The CDR3 DNA is TGCGCCAGCAGCTTGGTGATGACAGGGGCCAGGGACACTGAAGCTTTCTTT.

The chain joins TRBV19 to TRBJ2-1, with D possibly TRBD2 on 6 matching bases. This CDR3 region has 14 residues. Germline V lookup: CDR1 LNHDA, CDR2 SQIVND (reference sequence). Trimming cost V 10 bases and J 3 bases, with 16 bases left between them. CDR3 in amino acids: CATRDSRYYNEQFF. Written as DNA, the CDR3 is TGTGCCACGCGGGACTCCCGATACTACAATGAGCAGTTCTTC.

This chain links TRBV25-1 with TRBJ2-5; 7 nucleotides match TRBD2. With V trimmed by 7 bases and J by 4 bases, 9 bases remained unmatched. Germline V CDR1 and CDR2: MGHDK, SYGVNS. This CDR3 contains 14 residues. DNA of the CDR3: TGTGCCAGCACAAATACGGGGGGTGGAGAGACCCAGTACTTC. Encoded protein: CASTNTGGGETQYF.

In this sample, this clone turned up once. The V gene is TRBV18, the J gene TRBJ2-3; 7 nucleotides align to TRBD2. Germline loops: CDR1 KGHSH, CDR2 LQKENI. Trimming at V came to 1 base and at J to 0 bases, leaving 7 bases not matched to a gene. This CDR3 comprises 17 residues. The CDR3 nucleotides read TGTGCCAGCTCACCACGAACGGGGGGAGCTAGCACAGATACGCAGTATTTT. Protein: CASSPRTGGASTDTQYF.

V and J are TRBV4-3 and TRBJ1-2; 8 bases are shared with TRBD1. There are 14 residues in the CDR3. In germline, CDR1 is LGHNA, CDR2 YSLEER. V trimming: 5 bases; J trimming: 6 bases; junction bases outside the gene matches: 8. The CDR3 DNA reads TGCGCCAGCAGCTCCGGACAGGGATTCGATGGCTACACCTTC. Encoded protein: CASSSGQGFDGYTF.

The chain combines TRBV4-3 with TRBJ2-3; TRBD1 aligns across 8 bases. This CDR3 is built from 18 residues. J gave up 2 bases and V 0 bases, and 10 bases lay outside the gene matches. Germline V gene sequence: CDR1 LGHNA, CDR2 YSLEER. The CDR3 reads CASSQDRVGQVSTDTQYF. The CDR3 region has the DNA TGCGCCAGCAGCCAAGATCGTGTGGGACAGGTCTCCACAGATACGCAGTATTTT.

V is TRBV11-2 and J is TRBJ2-3; 8 bases fit TRBD2. CDR1 and CDR2 from the germline V gene are SGHAT and FQNNGV. This CDR3 is 14 amino acids long. The V gene end was trimmed by 8 bases and the J gene end by 0 bases; junction bases not matched to a gene: 4. The CDR3 nucleotides read TGTGCCAGCCGTAGCGGGGCTAGCACAGATACGCAGTATTTT. Protein sequence: CASRSGASTDTQYF.

CDR3 sequence (DNA): TGCGCCAGCAGCTCCGGGTCGAATTGGGATGAAAAACTGTTTTTT. Encoded protein: CASSSGSNWDEKLFF. The chain has TRBV5-1 and TRBJ1-4; no definite D call. CDR3 length: 15 residues. V was shortened by 3 bases and J by 6 bases, with 15 bases between the two germline ends. Germline V gene data show CDR1 as SGHRS and CDR2 as YFSETQ.

This clone was seen more than once but under ten times. The chain uses TRBV6-5 and TRBJ1-1, with D possibly matching TRBD1 (5 bases). Per the germline V gene, CDR1 is MNHEY and CDR2 is SVGAGI. V was pared by 6 bases and J by 8 bases, with 16 bases between. The CDR3 loop spans 13 amino acids. The CDR3 here is CASRSYRAGEAFF. The CDR3 coding sequence is TGTGCCAGCAGGTCTTATAGGGCAGGGGAAGCTTTCTTT.

This clone was detected once. The junction departs from germline at one end; a sequencing error may be responsible. The chain uses TRBV6-6 and TRBJ2-3, with 8 nucleotides matching TRBD1. Germline values: CDR1 MNHNY, CDR2 SVGAGI (reference sequence). CDR3 size: 15 residues. CDR3 sequence (DNA): TGTGCCAGCAGTTATGACAGGGGAAGCAGAGATACGCAGTATTTT. It specifies CASSYDRGSRDTQYF.

The V gene is TRBV19, the J gene TRBJ2-3, with TRBD1 as a possible D gene (6 bases). Trimming took off 5 bases at V and 2 bases at J, with 11 bases between the two ends. In germline, CDR1 is LNHDA, CDR2 SQIVND (reference sequence). This CDR3 has 14 residues. The CDR3 loop reads CASSPRQATDTQYF. DNA for the CDR3: TGTGCCAGTAGTCCTAGACAGGCCACAGATACGCAGTATTTT.

This clone has only one observation. The rearrangement uses TRBV19 and TRBJ1-2; D gene uncertain. The V gene's germline CDR1 is LNHDA and CDR2 SQIVND (reference sequence). The V gene lost 7 bases and the J gene lost 6 bases, with 15 bases spanning the gap. The CDR3 extends over 13 amino acids. Here the CDR3 DNA reads TGTGCCAGTACCCCGGCAGAGCGTAATGGCTACACCTTC. It encodes CASTPAERNGYTF.

The gene calls are TRBV4-3 and TRBJ1-6, with D maybe TRBD1 (5 bases). The CDR3 consists of 16 residues. Looked up from germline, CDR1 is LGHNA and CDR2 is YSLEER. V was trimmed by 0 bases and J by 9 bases, leaving 15 bases between them. The CDR3 nucleotides read TGCGCCAGCAGCCAAGATCTCCCACAGGAGAGTTCACCCCTCCACTTT. This encodes CASSQDLPQESSPLHF.

Comments on this clone: The junction departs from germline at one end; a sequencing error may be responsible. The chain uses TRBV5-6 and TRBJ1-1; a possible D gene is TRBD1 (6 bases). The CDR3 runs to 15 residues. Looked up from germline, CDR1 is SGHDT and CDR2 is YYEEEE. In nucleotides, the CDR3 is TGTGCCAGCAGCTTGGGGCCGACCGCGGACACGACAGGTCTCTTT. Amino acid sequence: CASSLGPTADTTGLF.

The V and J genes are TRBV27 and TRBJ1-5; D not certain. With 3 bases removed from V and 9 bases from J, the gap between germline ends came to 12 bases. The length of the CDR3 is 13 residues. Per germline, CDR1 MNHEY and CDR2 SMNVEV (reference sequence). In nucleotides, the CDR3 is TGTGCCAGCAGTTTGCAGGCATCGATGCCCCAGCATTTT. Translated, it gives CASSLQASMPQHF.